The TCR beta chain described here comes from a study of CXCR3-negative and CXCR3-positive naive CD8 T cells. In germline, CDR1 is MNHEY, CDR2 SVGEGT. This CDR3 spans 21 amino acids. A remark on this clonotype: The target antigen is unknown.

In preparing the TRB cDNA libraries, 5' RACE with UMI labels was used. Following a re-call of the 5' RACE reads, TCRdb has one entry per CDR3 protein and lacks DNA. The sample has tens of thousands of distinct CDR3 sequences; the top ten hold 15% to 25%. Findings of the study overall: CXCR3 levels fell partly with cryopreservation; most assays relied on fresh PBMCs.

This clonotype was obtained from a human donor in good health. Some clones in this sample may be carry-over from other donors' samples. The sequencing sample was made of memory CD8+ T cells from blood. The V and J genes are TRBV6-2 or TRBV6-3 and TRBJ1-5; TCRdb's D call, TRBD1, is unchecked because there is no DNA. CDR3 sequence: CASSPTRGLDFGWGIGKPQHF.